The rows below give T cell receptor beta chains drawn from one sample of a study of blood T cell repertoires in COVID-19. TCRdb's table, derived via immunoSEQ multiplex PCR, lists solely in-frame clones and lacks some. The sample lists almost 500,000 clones, more than 85% occurring once. The sample was PBMCs or T cells enriched from blood (not recorded which). The receptors shown here come from a woman aged 55-75 years who had recovered from COVID-19. Each CDR3 is given with its conserved first and last residue.

j_call | v_call | cdr3_aa
TRBJ1-1 | TRBV2 | CASNPGVSNTEAFF
TRBJ1-2 | TRBV6-6 | CASRSRQGGGYTF
TRBJ1-1 | TRBV6-5 | CASSWRENTEAFF
TRBJ2-3 | TRBV3-1/TRBV3-2 | CASSQEGGGDTQYF
TRBJ1-6 | TRBV30 | CAWSWDRNSPLHF
TRBJ1-3 | TRBV20-1 | CSASAPQLSSGNTIYF
TRBJ1-1 | TRBV4-1 | CASSPAGGMNTEAFF
TRBJ2-2 | TRBV7-7 | CASSPMEKANTGELFF
TRBJ1-2 | TRBV3-1/TRBV3-2 | CASSQNRGHYGYTF
TRBJ1-6 | TRBV7-2 | CASSSKTGNNSPLHF
TRBJ1-3 | TRBV4-2 | CASSQVGGGSVSGNTIYF
TRBJ2-3 | TRBV2 | CASSVDPEKGTDTQYF
TRBJ2-3 | TRBV19 | CASSAKYSSGGALDTQYF
TRBJ2-3 | TRBV25-1 | CASSELSQTSTDTQYF
TRBJ1-5 | TRBV2 | CASRDRVNQPQHF
TRBJ2-7 | TRBV30 | CAGGISAHEQYF
TRBJ2-1 | TRBV5-4 | CASSFGGGSYNEQFF
TRBJ2-5 | TRBV24-1 | CATSDTRWQGETQYF
TRBJ2-3 | TRBV21-1 | CASSNFRGDTQYF
TRBJ2-2 | TRBV24-1 | CATSDLPQGATGELFF
TRBJ2-1 | TRBV19 | CASSITSGGANEQFF
TRBJ2-5 | TRBV2 | CASSEVSGGRRETQYF
TRBJ1-3 | TRBV19 | CASSSGTELFSGNTIYF
TRBJ2-5 | TRBV2 | CASRDRNQETQYF
TRBJ1-1 | TRBV5-1 | CASSLGDTNTEAFF
TRBJ1-5 | TRBV5-1 | CASSFDGQPNQPQHF
TRBJ2-2 | TRBV19 | CASSSLSGGATGELFF
TRBJ1-1 | TRBV7-9 | CASSPSGRDTEAFF
TRBJ2-5 | TRBV5-6 | CASSLDPGKETQYF
TRBJ2-3 | TRBV7-9 | CASSSGTDTQYF
TRBJ1-6 | TRBV12-3/TRBV12-4 | CASRLFAASPLHF
TRBJ2-3 | TRBV7-9 | CASSLDRLAGATDTQYF
TRBJ1-2 | TRBV27 | CASSFIPTSPGAGYTF
TRBJ1-2 | TRBV29-1 | CSVEQDYGYTF
TRBJ1-1 | TRBV4-1 | CASSQEQGLNTEAFF
TRBJ2-3 | TRBV7-9 | CASRYSPGQGRDTQYF
TRBJ1-1 | TRBV18 | CASSPRTGAGNTEAFF
TRBJ1-1 | TRBV30 | CAWSVDSNTEAFF
TRBJ1-1 | TRBV5-1 | CASSWEGGTEAFF
TRBJ1-2 | TRBV25-1 | CASSEHEKLGGGYTF
TRBJ1-1 | TRBV2 | CASFTGLDFF
TRBJ2-1 | TRBV29-1 | CSVEIAGGNEQFF
TRBJ1-6 | TRBV5-5 | CASSLMRSAGSPLHF
TRBJ1-5 | TRBV19 | CASRGGGQPYSNQPQHF
TRBJ1-4 | TRBV5-1 | CASSLGTAATNEKLFF
TRBJ2-7 | TRBV10-2 | CASSETDRFTYEQYF
TRBJ1-3 | TRBV5-5 | CASSLASGGNGNTIYF
TRBJ2-1 | TRBV15 | CATGQSSYNEQFF
TRBJ1-2 | TRBV5-1 | CASSPRQGARGYTF
TRBJ1-3 | TRBV18 | CASSPQTGPDSGNTIYF
TRBJ2-5 | TRBV2 | CASRSQGARGETQYF
TRBJ1-3 | TRBV30 | CAWSPRGAIGNTIYF
TRBJ2-4 | TRBV3-1/TRBV3-2 | CASSPRTGFINIQYF
TRBJ1-2 | TRBV18 | CASSQIPGQGGYGYTF